The clone carrying this T cell receptor (beta chain) was observed at least ten times. As yet, its antigen is unknown. The TCR beta library used iRepertoire HTBI primers with Arm-PCR amplification of CDR3. TCRdb reanalysed the multiplex PCR reads using MiXCR and keeps one entry per CDR3 protein. The sample shows some 220,000 distinct CDR3 sequences, roughly 19% of them seen only once. Time point noted: newly diagnosed GD, antithyroid drugs for less than 3 months. The TCR library was prepared using RNA isolated from PBMCs. The sample belongs to a study of regulatory T cells in long-lasting Graves disease. General study findings and limits: Study of thyroid tissue was not done, with only peripheral blood studied. Shared public clonotypes totalled around 2,900 in persistent patients, compared with roughly 970 in new patients.

This CDR3 is built from 11 residues. CDR1 is DFQATT and CDR2 is SNEGSKA in the germline V gene (reference sequence). Trimming shortened V by 1 base and J by 6 bases, and 6 bases separated the two germline ends. The sample also formed part of further work on T cells in Graves' hyperthyroidism and ophthalmopathy. This second study says: Stable Graves' hyperthyroidism meant no ophthalmopathy progression within 18 months.

The origin of this receptor is a woman between 25 and 40 years old with Graves disease. The sample here was peripheral blood mononuclear cells (PBMCs), taken at new diagnosis, from a patient treated with antithyroid drugs. The chain has TRBV20-1 and TRBJ1-1; D remains ambiguous. The CDR3 region has the DNA TGCAGTGCTAGAGCCCCAGCTGAAGCTTTCTTT. It specifies CSARAPAEAFF.